This T cell receptor beta chain was retrieved from a study of T-cell reconstitution after alpha-beta-depleted transplantation in children. A library of TCRbeta sequences, prepared with unique molecular identifiers, was generated. TCRdb ran MiXCR on the PCR reads and lists one entry per CDR3 protein. The data hold approximately 800,000 distinct CDR3 sequences, with roughly 15% observed a single time. This CDR3 spans 18 amino acids. Germline-derived CDR1 and CDR2 are SGHVS and FQNEAQ. V shed 3 bases, J shed 1 base, and the junction held 8 bases outside the gene matches. This clonotype occurred a few times. Its antigen is unknown. Findings and limits, study-wide: The study traced high day-60 TCRbeta diversity in some patients to surviving recipient T cells and thymic progenitors. Expanded graft clones numbering several hundred reportedly gave rise to alpha-beta T cells about two months after transplant. At one year after transplant, newly produced T cells mostly accounted for T-cell counts and diversity.

V is TRBV7-8 and J is TRBJ2-3, with TRBD2 matching 12 bases. This clonotype was sampled from a male patient younger than 18 who had a stem cell transplant for acute lymphoblastic leukemia, so the T cells may come from the graft donor. The source material was PBMCs, mostly from graft donor cells, sampled 360 days after TCRalphabeta/CD19-depleted stem cell transplant. CDR3 sequence: CASSLRLAGGPRTDTQYF. The CDR3 DNA sequence: TGTGCCAGCAGCTTGCGTCTAGCGGGAGGGCCTCGCACAGATACGCAGTATTTT.